These T cell receptor beta chains were read from a single sample in a study of blood T cells in healthy people across ages. TCRdb passed the 5' RACE reads through MiXCR, listing each CDR3 protein once. The sample lists some 1.7 million distinct CDR3 sequences; 28% were seen once. The sequenced sample was blood. The receptor source for this set is a woman in her twenties or thirties in good health. Each CDR3 is given with its conserved first and last residue. The D gene is left open where the match is weak. Clone size, where shown, is once, few, many, or a class for clones that have expanded.

clone size: .; V gene: TRBV12-3/TRBV12-4; D gene: .; J gene: TRBJ2-7; CDR3 DNA: TGTGCCGGCAGTTTAGCCCCCTACGAGCAGTACTTC; CDR3 protein: CAGSLAPYEQYF
clone size: few; V gene: TRBV28; D gene: .; J gene: TRBJ1-4; CDR3 DNA: TGTGCCAGCCAAGGGGGGTTTGGTGAAAAACTGTTTTTT; CDR3 protein: CASQGGFGEKLFF
clone size: .; V gene: TRBV12-3/TRBV12-4; D gene: TRBD1; J gene: TRBJ1-4; CDR3 DNA: TGTGCCAGCAGGACGACAGGGGCGGGTGAAAAACTGTTTTTT; CDR3 protein: CASRTTGAGEKLFF
clone size: .; V gene: TRBV12-3/TRBV12-4; D gene: .; J gene: TRBJ1-5; CDR3 DNA: TGTGCCAGCAGCCCTCAGGGAAGCCAGCCCCAGCATTTT; CDR3 protein: CASSPQGSQPQHF
clone size: many; V gene: TRBV29-1; D gene: .; J gene: TRBJ2-7; CDR3 DNA: TGCAGCGTGGGGGACACACTCTACGAGCAGTACTTC; CDR3 protein: CSVGDTLYEQYF
clone size: .; V gene: TRBV9; D gene: .; J gene: TRBJ2-1; CDR3 DNA: TGTGCCAGCAGCGTAGCGGCGGCTGGCAATGAGCAGTTCTTC; CDR3 protein: CASSVAAAGNEQFF
clone size: few; V gene: TRBV20-1; D gene: .; J gene: TRBJ2-2; CDR3 DNA: TGCAGTGCCTCAAGGGGGACGCAGAACACCGGGGAGCTGTTTTTT; CDR3 protein: CSASRGTQNTGELFF
clone size: .; V gene: TRBV6-1; D gene: TRBD1; J gene: TRBJ2-3; CDR3 DNA: TGTGCCAGCATCGCTACGGACAGGGTTAGAACAGATACGCAGTATTTT; CDR3 protein: CASIATDRVRTDTQYF
clone size: many; V gene: TRBV24-1; D gene: .; J gene: TRBJ2-1; CDR3 DNA: TGTGCCACCAGTGATTTTCTATCGATCCATGAGCAGTTCTTC; CDR3 protein: CATSDFLSIHEQFF
clone size: .; V gene: TRBV12-3/TRBV12-4; D gene: .; J gene: TRBJ2-1; CDR3 DNA: TGTGCCAGCACCTCTAGGAACAATGAGCAGTTCTTC; CDR3 protein: CASTSRNNEQFF
clone size: .; V gene: TRBV7-9; D gene: .; J gene: TRBJ2-5; CDR3 DNA: TGTGCCAGCAGCCGTATGGGGGCGGACGGCGAGACCCAGTACTTC; CDR3 protein: CASSRMGADGETQYF
clone size: many; V gene: TRBV29-1; D gene: .; J gene: TRBJ2-1; CDR3 DNA: TGCAGCGTTGGGTACGGGTCCAATGAGCAGTTCTTC; CDR3 protein: CSVGYGSNEQFF
clone size: few; V gene: TRBV5-1; D gene: TRBD2; J gene: TRBJ2-3; CDR3 DNA: TGCGCCAGCAGCATCCAGCGGGGTAGCACAGATACGCAGTATTTT; CDR3 protein: CASSIQRGSTDTQYF
clone size: few; V gene: TRBV12-3/TRBV12-4; D gene: .; J gene: TRBJ1-6; CDR3 DNA: TGTGCCAGCAGTATCCTCCCGTCGGCCCAGGGGCCCCTCCACTTT; CDR3 protein: CASSILPSAQGPLHF
clone size: few; V gene: TRBV29-1; D gene: .; J gene: TRBJ1-5; CDR3 DNA: TGCAGCGTTGGAGAAGGGTACAATCAGCCCCAGCATTTT; CDR3 protein: CSVGEGYNQPQHF
clone size: .; V gene: TRBV7-9; D gene: .; J gene: TRBJ2-3; CDR3 DNA: TGTGCCAGCAGCCCAACCAACACAGATACGCAGTATTTT; CDR3 protein: CASSPTNTDTQYF
clone size: many; V gene: TRBV12-3/TRBV12-4; D gene: TRBD1; J gene: TRBJ1-2; CDR3 DNA: TGTGCCAGCAGTTTTGATGACAGGGCCCCTGGCTACACCTTC; CDR3 protein: CASSFDDRAPGYTF
clone size: .; V gene: TRBV7-2; D gene: .; J gene: TRBJ1-1; CDR3 DNA: TGTGCCAGCAGCTTCCGGCCCCCGAACACTGAAGCTTTCTTT; CDR3 protein: CASSFRPPNTEAFF
clone size: .; V gene: TRBV5-1; D gene: .; J gene: TRBJ2-5; CDR3 DNA: TGCGCCAGCAGCCACCCGAGGGGGAGCGAGACCCAGTACTTC; CDR3 protein: CASSHPRGSETQYF
clone size: .; V gene: TRBV7-8; D gene: TRBD2; J gene: TRBJ2-1; CDR3 DNA: TGTGCCAGCAGCTTAGAGTTCGGCGGGAGGGCCACTTTAGAGCAGTTCTTC; CDR3 protein: CASSLEFGGRATLEQFF
clone size: .; V gene: TRBV12-3/TRBV12-4; D gene: .; J gene: TRBJ2-1; CDR3 DNA: TGTGCCAGCAGCCACATGCCAGACGCTATATCCAATGAGCGGTTCTTC; CDR3 protein: CASSHMPDAISNERFF
clone size: .; V gene: TRBV10-2; D gene: TRBD1; J gene: TRBJ1-2; CDR3 DNA: TGCGCCAGCAGTGATGACAGGGGCTATGACTACACCTTC; CDR3 protein: CASSDDRGYDYTF
clone size: many; V gene: TRBV21-1; D gene: .; J gene: TRBJ2-7; CDR3 DNA: TGTGCCATATGGGACAGTTACCACGAGCAGTACTTC; CDR3 protein: CAIWDSYHEQYF
clone size: .; V gene: TRBV11-2; D gene: TRBD2; J gene: TRBJ2-3; CDR3 DNA: TGTGCCAGCAGCGACATAGCGGGTTCAGATACGCAGTATTTT; CDR3 protein: CASSDIAGSDTQYF
clone size: .; V gene: TRBV30; D gene: TRBD2; J gene: TRBJ2-3; CDR3 DNA: TGTGCCTGGAGTGAACTAGCGGGGGGGCAGGATACGCAGTATTTT; CDR3 protein: CAWSELAGGQDTQYF
clone size: .; V gene: TRBV6-1; D gene: .; J gene: TRBJ1-2; CDR3 DNA: TGTGCCAGCAGTGAAGCGGGTACTGGCTACACCTTC; CDR3 protein: CASSEAGTGYTF
clone size: few; V gene: TRBV25-1; D gene: .; J gene: TRBJ1-6; CDR3 DNA: TGTGCCAGCAGTGAATGGAAACTCGGCTCACCCCTCCACTTT; CDR3 protein: CASSEWKLGSPLHF
clone size: few; V gene: TRBV9; D gene: TRBD2; J gene: TRBJ2-1; CDR3 DNA: TGTGCCAGCAGCGTAGAGGGGAGGGGTGGGGGTGAGCAGTTCTTC; CDR3 protein: CASSVEGRGGGEQFF
clone size: few; V gene: TRBV20-1; D gene: .; J gene: TRBJ1-1; CDR3 DNA: TGCAGTGCTAGATTTGACAGGTCCAACACTGAAGCTTTCTTT; CDR3 protein: CSARFDRSNTEAFF
clone size: few; V gene: TRBV5-1; D gene: .; J gene: TRBJ2-7; CDR3 DNA: TGCGCCAGCAGCTTGATTGTACAGTCCTACGAGCAGTACTTC; CDR3 protein: CASSLIVQSYEQYF
clone size: .; V gene: TRBV28; D gene: TRBD2; J gene: TRBJ2-3; CDR3 DNA: TGTGCCAGCAGTTCGGGGGGGACGTCGCATACGCAGTATTTT; CDR3 protein: CASSSGGTSHTQYF